This TCR beta chain was identified during a study of T cells in Graves' hyperthyroidism and ophthalmopathy. In patients aged 18 to 65, hyperthyroidism was newly diagnosed, with duration under 2 months. RNA transcripts yielded amplified TCR beta CDR3 regions. The TCR CDR3 first-round RT-PCR relied on the HTBI primer set. Using its own MiXCR run on the multiplex PCR reads, TCRdb lists one record per CDR3 protein. Here the sample spans around 250,000 distinct CDR3 sequences, less than 15% being singletons. This clonotype was picked up a small number of times. The receptor's source is a woman aged 40 to 50 with Graves' hyperthyroidism that later progressed to Graves' ophthalmopathy. The sequenced sample consisted of blood.

The CDR3 nucleotides read TGCGCCAGCAGCTTTGGAGGAGGCGAGCAGTACTTC. Its protein is CASSFGGGEQYF. The J gene is TRBJ2-7, the V gene TRBV5-1; D might be TRBD2 (5 bases). This CDR3 is 12 amino acids long. CDR1 is SGHRS and CDR2 is YFSETQ in the germline V gene. The V gene lost 2 bases and the J gene lost 6 bases, with 9 bases spanning the gap. The complete variable domain, with remaining parts taken from reference TRBV5-1 and TRBJ2-7, reads KAGVTQTPRYLIKTRGQQVTLSCSPISGHRSVSWYQQTPGQGLQFLFEYFSETQRNKGNFPGRFSGRQFSNSRSEMNVSTLELGDSALYLCASSFGGGEQYFGPGTRLTVT.